This record looks at one TCR beta chain sequence and its context. The sample originates from a study of cytomegalovirus exposure and HLA in healthy donors. Trimming took off 4 bases at V and 7 bases at J, with 13 bases between the two ends. The CDR3 is made up of 13 amino acids. Germline-derived CDR1 and CDR2 are MGHRA and YSYEKL. The PCR made use of 60 Vbeta and 13 Jbeta primers. Only in-frame clones appear in the TCRdb table, and some are missing; sequencing was by immunoSEQ multiplex PCR. This table holds 150,000 to 200,000 clones, roughly 68% found once. The TCR comes from a woman aged 25-40 years in good health and CMV-seronegative. The gene calls are TRBV4-1 and TRBJ1-1, with no clear D. The sample consisted of PBMCs. The CDR3 nucleotides read TGCGCCAGCAGCCCCCAGGAGGTGGGTGAAGCTTTCTTT. Its protein is CASSPQEVGEAFF.